This T cell receptor (beta chain) was documented in a study of cytomegalovirus exposure and HLA in healthy donors. This clone has only a few counts. No antigen is known for it. Germline V CDR1 and CDR2: SNHLY, FYNNEI. This CDR3 contains 14 residues. Trimming shortened V by 5 bases and J by 7 bases, and 14 bases separated the two germline ends. Study-wide results and caveats: Highest at DRB1 and lowest at HLA-C, TCR association rates differed among HLA loci in a later analysis.

A multiplex PCR was run with 60 Vbeta primers and 13 Jbeta primers. Assay used: immunoSEQ multiplex PCR; TCRdb lists only in-frame clones, some missing. In the table there are about 170,000 clones, 60% to 80% of which are singletons. J is TRBJ2-2 and V is TRBV2, with D unclear. Sequenced: PBMCs. The sequence was collected from a man aged 40-55 years in good health and CMV-seronegative. DNA of the CDR3: TGTGCCAGCAGTTGGAGTAGTAGAGTCGGGGAGCTGTTTTTT. This sequence encodes CASSWSSRVGELFF.